This T cell receptor (beta chain) derives from a study of blood T cell repertoires in COVID-19. Study information: Researchers got acute and convalescent COVID-19 samples from the United States, Italy and Spain. The analysed material was cDNA or gDNA that came from T cells, B-cell-depleted T cells, or PBMCs.

All enrollees were roughly 18 to 95 years old and from roughly 22 US areas. Within 2 weeks before study entry, exposed participants met a COVID-19 case. This CDR3 contains 13 residues. J gave up 5 bases and V 8 bases, and 4 bases lay outside the gene matches. Germline V gene data show CDR1 as ENHRY and CDR2 as SYGVKD. The table came from immunoSEQ multiplex PCR; TCRdb's copy has only in-frame clones and leaves some out. This sample has about 300,000 clones; about nine tenths occur once, and the top ten carry 2.5% to 3%. The J gene is TRBJ2-2, the V gene TRBV10-3, with 8 bases lining up with TRBD1. This clonotype was sampled from a woman between 50 and 59 years old who had been exposed to COVID-19. Sequenced input: PBMCs or T cells enriched from blood (not recorded which). In nucleotides, the CDR3 is TGTGCCATCCTCGACAGGGGTACCGGGGAGCTGTTTTTT. Translation: CAILDRGTGELFF.